A single sample is the source of the 22 T cell receptor beta chains below, sequenced in a study of radiation and T cells in renal cell carcinoma. The assay was immunoSEQ multiplex PCR, and TCRdb's table has in-frame clones only and misses some. The sample consists of about 130,000 clones, roughly 91% of them appearing once. Time point of the sample: blood 2 weeks post-SBRT. As for treatment: 15 Gy SBRT to primary tumor, nephrectomy 4 weeks later. The material was blood, obtained from a patient whose treatment included radiotherapy and nephrectomy. The receptors here all came from a woman aged 70-85 years with renal cell carcinoma.

This rearrangement joins TRBV4-2 to TRBJ2-5; 7 nucleotides agree with TRBD2. The CDR3 is made up of 14 amino acids. With 6 bases clipped from V and 5 bases from J, the junction kept 9 bases outside the gene matches. Looked up from germline, CDR1 is LGHNA and CDR2 is YNFKEQ. CDR3 in amino acids: CASRGGRDYETQYF. CDR3 in DNA: TGTGCCAGCAGGGGGGGGAGGGATTACGAGACCCAGTACTTC.

The rearrangement uses TRBV4-1 and TRBJ1-1, with a possible D match to TRBD1 (5 bases). CDR3 length equals 18 residues. Per the germline V gene, CDR1 is MGHRA and CDR2 is YSYEKL. Trimming cost V 0 bases and J 2 bases, with 19 bases left between them. The CDR3 loop reads CASSQDPGHTMRNTEAFF. The CDR3 DNA follows: TGCGCCAGCAGCCAAGACCCTGGACACACGATGAGAAACACTGAAGCTTTCTTT.

The V call is TRBV13, the J call TRBJ2-3, with 9 bases lining up with TRBD1. The CDR3 has 14 residues. J was trimmed by 5 bases and V by 4 bases; bases with no gene match: 4. Germline V gene sequence: CDR1 PRHDT, CDR2 FYEKMQ (reference sequence). The CDR3 region is CASSSQGARDTQYF. The CDR3 bases are TGTGCCAGCAGCTCACAGGGGGCGAGAGATACGCAGTATTTT.

The CDR3 DNA sequence: TGTGCCAGCAGCTTTCGGGGGGGACAAGAGACCCAGTACTTC. As protein: CASSFRGGQETQYF. The chain recombines TRBV11-3 with TRBJ2-5; 8 bases map to TRBD2. The CDR3 has 14 residues. V lost 3 bases to trimming and J lost 2 bases; unmatched junction nucleotides: 2. Germline-derived CDR1 and CDR2 are SGHNT and YENEEA.

The rearrangement links TRBV5-4 to TRBJ2-5, with TRBD1 as a possible D gene (7 bases). The CDR3 has 14 amino acids. The V end lost 1 base, the J end lost 5 bases, and 12 bases lay between the germline ends. Germline CDR1 and CDR2: SGHNT and YYREEE (reference sequence). The CDR3 nucleotides read TGTGCCAGCAGCTTGCCTTCAGGGGGGGAGACCCAGTACTTC. It encodes CASSLPSGGETQYF. The full variable domain, rest sourced from reference TRBV5-4 and TRBJ2-5, is ETGVTQSPTHLIKTRGQQVTLRCSSQSGHNTVSWYQQALGQGPQFIFQYYREEENGRGNFPPRFSGLQFPNYSSELNVNALELDDSALYLCASSLPSGGETQYFGPGTRLLVL.

J is TRBJ1-2 and V is TRBV5-5; D is perhaps TRBD1 (5 bases). Germline lookup yields CDR1 SGHKS and CDR2 YYEKEE (reference sequence). This CDR3 has 13 residues. Deletions cut 2 bases from V and 7 bases from J, with 12 bases between. CDR3 residues: CASSFLDSSGYTF. The CDR3 nucleotides are TGTGCCAGCAGCTTCCTCGACAGCTCTGGCTACACCTTC.

Comments on this clone: Other nucleotide sequences from this sample produce the same CDR3. This chain joins TRBV19 and TRBJ1-2; D gene ambiguous. The CDR3 sequence is 15 residues long. Germline lookup yields CDR1 LNHDA and CDR2 SQIVND (reference sequence). Between the trimmed V and J ends, which lost 2 bases and 2 bases, there was a span of 12 bases. DNA for the CDR3: TGTGCCAGTAGTATAAGGGCCGACACCAACTATGGCTACACCTTC. Translation: CASSIRADTNYGYTF.

This rearrangement joins TRBV6-5 to TRBJ1-3; D is perhaps TRBD1 (5 bases). Germline V CDR1 and CDR2: MNHEY, SVGAGI. V lost 6 bases and J lost 4, with 13 bases in between. This CDR3 is built from 14 residues. The CDR3 DNA reads TGTGCCAGCAGGCCCAGGGTACCCGGAAACACCATATATTTT. Translated: CASRPRVPGNTIYF.

To note about this clone: The sample contains more than one DNA sequence encoding this CDR3. The chain joins TRBV20-1 to TRBJ2-5; the D gene is possibly TRBD1 (6 bases). Germline values: CDR1 DFQATT, CDR2 SNEGSKA (reference sequence). The V end was cut by 3 bases, the J end by 4 bases, with 6 bases between. The length of the CDR3 is 11 residues. The CDR3 loop reads CSARTGETQYF. The CDR3 DNA is TGCAGTGCTAGGACAGGAGAGACCCAGTACTTC.

This rearrangement joins TRBV5-1 to TRBJ1-1; TRBD1 matches at 8 bases. Germline V lookup: CDR1 SGHRS, CDR2 YFSETQ. This CDR3 is built from 17 residues. J lost 0 bases, V lost 7 bases, and 14 bases had no gene match. CDR3 region: CASSPSGTGVMNTEAFF. As DNA, the CDR3 is TGCGCCAGCTCCCCATCCGGGACAGGCGTAATGAACACTGAAGCTTTCTTT.

This clone came up once. This sequence joins TRBV5-1 and TRBJ2-3; D is possibly TRBD2 (5 bases). CDR1 and CDR2 from the germline V gene are SGHRS and YFSETQ. Between the trimmed V and J ends, which lost 4 bases and 1 base, there was a span of 13 bases. The CDR3 totals 15 residues. CDR3: CASSRLAERTDTQYF. In DNA form, the CDR3 reads TGCGCCAGCAGCAGGCTAGCCGAACGCACAGATACGCAGTATTTT.

The chain uses TRBV7-2 and TRBJ2-5, with 7 bases aligning to TRBD2. The J segment lost 0 bases and the V segment lost 1 base, leaving 5 bases of the junction unmatched. CDR3 length: 16 residues. From germline, CDR1 is SGHTA and CDR2 FQGNSA. The CDR3, as DNA: TGTGCCAGCAGCTTAGGCGGGGGAAAGTACCAAGAGACCCAGTACTTC. Its translation is CASSLGGGKYQETQYF.

V is TRBV9 and J is TRBJ1-6; no clear D gene. Trimming removed 4 bases from V and 1 base from J, with 9 bases in between. The CDR3 runs 15 residues. From germline, CDR1 is SGDLS and CDR2 YYNGEE. Written as DNA, the CDR3 is TGTGCCAGCAGCAAGACGGATTCCTATAATTCACCCCTCCACTTT. It codes for CASSKTDSYNSPLHF.

This chain joins TRBV30 and TRBJ1-1; D is unclear. This CDR3 contains 11 residues. V gave up 0 bases and J gave up 6 bases, with 5 bases separating them. CDR1 and CDR2 (germline): GTSNPN, SVGIG (reference sequence). CDR3 loop: CAWSVSPEAFF. CDR3 in DNA: TGTGCCTGGAGTGTCTCACCTGAAGCTTTCTTT.

The rearrangement links TRBV20-1 to TRBJ2-5; the D gene is possibly TRBD2 (5 bases). Germline CDR1 and CDR2: DFQATT and SNEGSKA (reference sequence). Trimming stripped 4 bases from V and 5 bases from J, with 8 bases between. The CDR3 sequence is 11 residues long. CDR3 amino acids: CSANTRETQYF. CDR3 DNA sequence: TGCAGTGCTAACACTAGGGAGACCCAGTACTTC.

This chain joins TRBV7-8 and TRBJ1-1; no definite D call. Germline lookup yields CDR1 SGHVS and CDR2 FQNEAQ. The germline V and J ends were trimmed by 4 bases and 8 bases, with 11 bases remaining between them. This CDR3 comprises 12 residues. The CDR3 spells CASSSYTSEAFF. For the CDR3, the DNA is TGTGCCAGCAGCTCCTATACGTCAGAAGCTTTCTTT.

The rearrangement links TRBV7-2 to TRBJ2-5; no reliable D call. This CDR3 region has 13 residues. Germline V lookup: CDR1 SGHTA, CDR2 FQGNSA. Trimming shortened V by 0 bases and J by 5 bases, and 7 bases separated the two germline ends. The CDR3 protein is CASSLANRETQYF. The CDR3 DNA sequence: TGTGCCAGCAGCTTAGCTAATCGGGAGACCCAGTACTTC.

The chain is built from TRBV5-4 and TRBJ1-3; TRBD1 might be the D (5 bases). Trimming left V 0 bases short and J 0 bases short, with 13 bases between. CDR3 length: 17 residues. In germline, CDR1 is SGHNT, CDR2 YYREEE (reference sequence). The CDR3 bases are TGTGCCAGCAGCTTGGAAGTGGGGCGAAGCTCTGGAAACACCATATATTTT. It codes for CASSLEVGRSSGNTIYF.

The chain joins TRBV11-1 to TRBJ1-1, with 8 bases identical to TRBD1. V lost 4 bases to trimming and J lost 4 bases; unmatched junction nucleotides: 8. The V gene's germline CDR1 is SGHAT and CDR2 FQDESV (reference sequence). The CDR3 loop spans 15 amino acids. The CDR3 nucleotides read TGTGCCAGCAGCTCGGACAGGGCTCGTTTCACTGAAGCTTTCTTT. Its translation is CASSSDRARFTEAFF.

The chain links TRBV7-2 to TRBJ2-6; no clear D. The CDR3 extends over 15 amino acids. V was trimmed by 2 bases and J by 0 bases, leaving 5 bases between them. The germline gives CDR1 SGHTA, CDR2 FQGNSA. For the CDR3, the DNA is TGTGCCAGCAGCTTACGGTTCTCTGGGGCCAACGTCCTGACTTTC. It yields the protein CASSLRFSGANVLTF.

The chain has TRBV27 and TRBJ1-6, with D possibly TRBD1 on 5 matching bases. From germline, CDR1 is MNHEY and CDR2 SMNVEV (reference sequence). The germline V and J ends were trimmed by 7 bases and 6 bases, with 19 bases remaining between them. The CDR3 covers 16 residues. The CDR3 coding sequence is TGTGCCAGCACAAGCCGCGGGGCAGGGCGTAATTCACCCCTCCACTTT. This encodes CASTSRGAGRNSPLHF.

This clone has just one count. The CDR3 coding sequence is TGTGCCAGCAGTCCGACAGGGTCTCCAAATTCACCCCTCCACTTT. As protein: CASSPTGSPNSPLHF. V is TRBV6-1 and J is TRBJ1-6; 7 nucleotides line up with TRBD1. Germline loops: CDR1 MNHNS, CDR2 SASEGT. The CDR3 spans 15 residues. V lost 5 bases and J lost 7; bases outside the gene matches: 8.